This TCR beta chain was recorded in a study of CD8 T cells in ankylosing spondylitis. Regarding the study as a whole: About eight highly homologous variants made up a TCR beta motif that seemed to typify ankylosing spondylitis blood.

On this clonotype: Its antigen remains unidentified.

The V and J ends lost 4 bases and 0 bases respectively, with 14 bases between them. The CDR3 extends over 15 amino acids. Germline CDR1 and CDR2: SGDLS and YYNGEE. TCRdb independently ran MiXCR on the 5' RACE reads; one entry per CDR3 protein. The repertoire holds about 390,000 distinct CDR3 sequences, with about 20% as singletons. The V gene is TRBV9, the J gene TRBJ2-7; D ambiguous. The specimen was blood, either unsorted or a sorted T cell fraction (not recorded which). The TCR was taken from a male donor with ankylosing spondylitis. The CDR3 here is CASSPRLHSSYEQYF. The CDR3, as DNA: TGTGCCAGCAGCCCCCGATTACATAGCTCCTACGAGCAGTACTTC. Complete variable domain (other parts from reference TRBV9 and TRBJ2-7): DSGVTQTPKHLITATGQRVTLRCSPRSGDLSVYWYQQSLDQGLQFLIQYYNGEERAKGNILERFSAQQFPDLHSELNLSSLELGDSALYFCASSPRLHSSYEQYFGPGTRLTVT.